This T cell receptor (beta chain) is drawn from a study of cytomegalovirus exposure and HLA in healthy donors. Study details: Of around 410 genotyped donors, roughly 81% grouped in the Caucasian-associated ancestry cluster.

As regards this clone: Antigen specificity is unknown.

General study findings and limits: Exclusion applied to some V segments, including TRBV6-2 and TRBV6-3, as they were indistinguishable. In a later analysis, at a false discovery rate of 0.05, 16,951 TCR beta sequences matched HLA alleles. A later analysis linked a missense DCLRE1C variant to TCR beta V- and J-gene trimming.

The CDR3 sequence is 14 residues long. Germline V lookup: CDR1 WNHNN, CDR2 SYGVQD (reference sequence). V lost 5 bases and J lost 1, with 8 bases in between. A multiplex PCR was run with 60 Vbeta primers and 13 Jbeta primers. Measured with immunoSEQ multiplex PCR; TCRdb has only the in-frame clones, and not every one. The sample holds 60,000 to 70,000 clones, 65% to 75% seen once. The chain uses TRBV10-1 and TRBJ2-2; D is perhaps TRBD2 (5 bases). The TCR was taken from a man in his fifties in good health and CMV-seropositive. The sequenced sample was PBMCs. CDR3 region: CASSLARNTGELFF. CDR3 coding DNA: TGCGCCAGCAGTTTAGCGCGGAACACCGGGGAGCTGTTTTTT.